Presented here are 2 T cell receptor beta chains from one specimen sequenced in a study of a mutant IDH1 vaccine in newly diagnosed glioma. As for time point: week 5, during vaccination. It was 300 ug of mutant IDH1 20-mer peptide that made up each vaccine dose, given with topical imiquimod. Clones were sequenced by immunoSEQ multiplex PCR, and TCRdb holds only the in-frame ones, with some missing. The top ten clones hold under 2% of a sample with about 51,000 clones, around four fifths of them seen once. Their recognized antigens are unknown. The specimen was PBMCs, collected from a glioma patient whose treatment included an IDH1 peptide vaccine. The receptor set was obtained from a woman between 40 and 55 years old with glioma.

In this sample, this clone turned up a few times. V is TRBV14 and J is TRBJ1-2; D is unresolved. The ends were cut back, 1 base at V and 0 bases at J, with 9 bases in the middle. This CDR3 has 15 amino acids. Germline CDR1 SGHDN, CDR2 FVKESK. In DNA, the CDR3 is TGTGCCAGCAGCCAAGGCCCCCCCACTAACTATGGCTACACCTTC. Protein sequence: CASSQGPPTNYGYTF.

The V call is TRBV2, the J call TRBJ2-5, with TRBD2 matching 10 bases. The V and J ends lost 5 bases and 3 bases, in that order; junction bases with no gene match: 6. The CDR3 extends over 15 amino acids. Germline CDR1 and CDR2: SNHLY and FYNNEI. The CDR3 DNA sequence: TGTGCCAGCAGTCGAGGACTAGCGGCTAAAGAGACCCAGTACTTC. Amino acids: CASSRGLAAKETQYF.